Listed here are 22 T cell receptor beta chains from one sample, sequenced in a study of radiation and T cells in renal cell carcinoma. This sample's time point: blood 2 weeks post-SBRT. Specified treatment: 15 Gy SBRT to primary tumor, nephrectomy 4 weeks later. Some clones are missing from TCRdb's copy, which holds only in-frame ones; the method was immunoSEQ multiplex PCR. The sample holds roughly 130,000 clones, more than 80% seen once. Sequencing was performed on blood, taken from a patient whose treatment included radiotherapy and nephrectomy. All receptors come from a woman aged 60-75 years with renal cell carcinoma.

The chain carries TRBV1 and TRBJ2-7; the table's D call, TRBD1, was not checked against the DNA. TRBV1 is assigned pseudogene status. CDR3 length equals 16 residues. Written as DNA, the CDR3 is TGCACCAGCATCGTCGCAAGGGGGCTGCAGGCGTCCGAGCAGTACTTC. This gives the protein CTSIVARGLQASEQYF.

As DNA, the CDR3 is TGTGCCAGCAGTTTAACTGGACAGGGGCTCTATGGCTACACCTTC. Its translation: CASSLTGQGLYGYTF. The chain employs TRBV28 and TRBJ1-2; TRBD1 matches 9 bases. V was clipped by 2 bases and J by 4 bases; unmatched bases: 5. The germline gives CDR1 MDHEN, CDR2 SYDVKM. There are 15 residues in the CDR3.

V is TRBV14 and J is TRBJ2-7; D possibly uses TRBD1 or TRBD2 (5 bases each). Germline CDR1 and CDR2: SGHDN and FVKESK. Trimming shortened V by 0 bases and J by 1 base, and 13 bases separated the two germline ends. CDR3 length equals 16 residues. CDR3: CASSQESREGSYEQYF. The CDR3 region has the DNA TGTGCCAGCAGCCAAGAGAGTAGAGAGGGGTCCTACGAGCAGTACTTC.

The chain uses TRBV6-4 and TRBJ1-2, with D unclear. The CDR3 consists of 14 residues. Germline V gene sequence: CDR1 MRHNA, CDR2 SNTAGT. Trimming left V 2 bases short and J 4 bases short, with 11 bases between. CDR3 bases: TGTGCCAGCAGTGACGGAACGGTGGGCTATGGCTACACCTTC. Residues: CASSDGTVGYGYTF.

The rearrangement links TRBV5-1 to TRBJ1-1; possibly TRBD1 for D (5 bases). CDR3 length equals 13 residues. Trimming took off 0 bases at V and 7 bases at J, with 10 bases between the two ends. Germline V gene data show CDR1 as SGHRS and CDR2 as YFSETQ. The CDR3 spells CASSLERGREAFF. The CDR3 nucleotides are TGCGCCAGCAGCTTGGAGAGGGGTCGTGAAGCTTTCTTT.

The chain joins TRBV5-1 to TRBJ2-3; 12 bases are shared with TRBD2. The CDR3 consists of 15 residues. Germline V CDR1 and CDR2: SGHRS, YFSETQ. J lost 4 bases, V lost 2 bases, and 2 bases had no gene match. The CDR3: CASSFLAGGADTQYF. CDR3 bases: TGCGCCAGCAGCTTTCTAGCGGGGGGGGCAGATACGCAGTATTTT.

In this sample, this clone turned up once. This chain connects TRBV19 to TRBJ2-2; D tentatively reads TRBD1 or TRBD2 (5 bases each). Trimming removed 6 bases at V and 4 bases at J, with 15 bases between. In germline, CDR1 is LNHDA, CDR2 SQIVND (reference sequence). The CDR3 length is 15 residues. In DNA, the CDR3 is TGTGCCAGTAGCCCGGGGTTAGGGGTCACCGGGGAGCTGTTTTTT. It encodes CASSPGLGVTGELFF. The full variable domain, with the rest looked up from reference TRBV19 and TRBJ2-2, is DGGITQSPKYLFRKEGQNVTLSCEQNLNHDAMYWYRQDPGQGLRLIYYSQIVNDFQKGDIAEGYSVSREKKESFPLTVTSAQKNPTAFYLCASSPGLGVTGELFFGEGSRLTVL.

The chain carries TRBV6-5 and TRBJ1-5, with D possibly being TRBD1 (5 bases). The CDR3 runs to 15 residues. Trimming removed 3 bases at V and 0 bases at J, with 9 bases between. Germline-derived CDR1 and CDR2 are MNHEY and SVGAGI. This CDR3 is CASSYGGSSNQPQHF. For the CDR3, the DNA is TGTGCCAGCAGTTATGGGGGGAGTAGCAATCAGCCCCAGCATTTT.

J is TRBJ2-7 and V is TRBV4-3; the match to TRBD2 covers 8 bases. V lost 3 bases to trimming and J lost 2 bases; unmatched junction nucleotides: 12. The CDR3 spans 17 residues. CDR1 LGHNA and CDR2 YSLEER come from the germline V gene. The CDR3 nucleotides are TGCGCCAGCAGCCAGAATCCTCCGGGACTAGGGGCCTACGAGCAGTACTTC. It encodes CASSQNPPGLGAYEQYF.

The chain has TRBV5-1 and TRBJ2-5; 9 bases are a match to TRBD1. Germline assignment: CDR1 SGHRS and CDR2 YFSETQ. This CDR3 comprises 15 residues. With V trimmed by 4 bases and J by 2 bases, 6 bases remained unmatched. The CDR3 loop reads CASSTSDRGQETQYF. The CDR3 bases are TGCGCCAGCAGCACGTCGGACAGGGGTCAAGAGACCCAGTACTTC.

This clone has only one observation. The chain couples TRBV6-5 to TRBJ1-6; no clear D gene. This CDR3 is 14 amino acids long. The V gene's germline CDR1 is MNHEY and CDR2 SVGAGI. Trimming stripped 6 bases from V and 0 bases from J, with 6 bases between. The CDR3 is CASSPNSYNSPLHF. DNA for the CDR3: TGTGCCAGCAGCCCCAACTCCTATAATTCACCCCTCCACTTT.

The V and J genes are TRBV30 and TRBJ2-2; TRBD2 matches 11 bases. The CDR3 length is 19 residues. Germline values: CDR1 GTSNPN, CDR2 SVGIG (reference sequence). The trim removed 2 bases at V and 5 bases at J, leaving 16 bases unmatched. The CDR3 reads CAWSLRRGLAGGGTGELFF. CDR3 sequence (DNA): TGTGCCTGGAGTCTCCGTCGGGGGCTAGCGGGAGGAGGAACCGGGGAGCTGTTTTTT.

The rearrangement joins TRBV4-1 to TRBJ2-5; TRBD1 aligns across 11 bases. The J call may be mistaken, given a closer DNA end match to TRBJ2-7. Germline V gives CDR1 MGHRA, CDR2 YSYEKL. The CDR3 totals 17 residues. CDR3 in DNA: TGCGCCAGCAGCCAAGAGATCGGACAGGGGGCTGACTACGAGCAGTACTTC. Amino acid sequence: CASSQEIGQGADYEQYF.

V usage is TRBV5-1 and J usage is TRBJ1-1; the D is unclear. Trimming left V 5 bases short and J 4 bases short, with 9 bases between. The CDR3 sequence is 12 residues long. Germline V gene data show CDR1 as SGHRS and CDR2 as YFSETQ. CDR3 coding DNA: TGCGCCAGCAGTCGGGGAGGCACTGAAGCTTTCTTT. Protein sequence: CASSRGGTEAFF. The variable domain in full, completed from reference TRBV5-1 and TRBJ1-1, reads KAGVTQTPRYLIKTRGQQVTLSCSPISGHRSVSWYQQTPGQGLQFLFEYFSETQRNKGNFPGRFSGRQFSNSRSEMNVSTLELGDSALYLCASSRGGTEAFFGQGTRLTVV.

This clone was picked up one time. This chain connects TRBV18 to TRBJ1-1; the match to TRBD1 covers 8 bases. The V gene end was trimmed by 6 bases and the J gene end by 0 bases; junction bases not matched to a gene: 9. The CDR3 runs 16 residues. Germline values: CDR1 KGHSH, CDR2 LQKENI. The CDR3 region is CASSFGQGGVNTEAFF. Written as DNA, the CDR3 is TGTGCCAGCTCCTTCGGACAGGGAGGAGTGAACACTGAAGCTTTCTTT. Full variable domain (rest looked up from reference TRBV18 and TRBJ1-1): NAGVMQNPRHLVRRRGQEARLRCSPMKGHSHVYWYRQLPEEGLKFMVYLQKENIIDESGMPKERFSAEFPKEGPSILRIQQVVRGDSAAYFCASSFGQGGVNTEAFFGQGTRLTVV.

Remarks on this clone: Distinct nucleotide sequences in the sample also encode this CDR3. This chain connects TRBV9 to TRBJ2-2; D is uncertain. The V gene's germline CDR1 is SGDLS and CDR2 YYNGEE. V lost 0 bases and J 7 bases, leaving 7 bases between the germline ends. CDR3 length: 13 residues. The CDR3 is CASSVASGGELFF. The DNA for the CDR3 is TGTGCCAGCAGCGTAGCGTCGGGCGGGGAGCTGTTTTTT.

V is TRBV30 and J is TRBJ1-1, with 7 bases identical to TRBD1. Germline V gene sequence: CDR1 GTSNPN, CDR2 SVGIG (reference sequence). This CDR3 is 15 amino acids long. Trimming removed 1 base from V and 4 bases from J; junction bases left unmatched: 9. The CDR3 DNA reads TGTGCCTGGAGTGCCATAGGGGGCCGCAGCACTGAAGCTTTCTTT. This translates into CAWSAIGGRSTEAFF.

This chain connects TRBV19 to TRBJ2-7; D is possibly TRBD1 (5 bases). The CDR3 covers 14 residues. The germline V gene has CDR1 LNHDA and CDR2 SQIVND (reference sequence). Deletions cut 2 bases from V and 2 bases from J, with 10 bases between. This CDR3 reads CASSISRATYEQYF. In DNA, the CDR3 is TGTGCCAGTAGTATAAGCAGGGCGACCTACGAGCAGTACTTC.

The CDR3 is CAISEIGQKYGYTF. The CDR3 DNA reads TGTGCCATCAGTGAGATTGGGCAGAAATATGGCTACACCTTC. The rearrangement joins TRBV10-3 to TRBJ1-2; the D is unclear. Germline loops: CDR1 ENHRY, CDR2 SYGVKD. V was clipped by 2 bases and J by 5 bases, with 12 bases between them. This CDR3 comprises 14 residues.

Worth noting for this clone: The junction departs from the called germline gene at one end, perhaps through a read error. V gene TRBV7-9 combines with J gene TRBJ2-7; 14 bases map to TRBD2. This CDR3 has 16 residues. Germline lookup yields CDR1 SEHNR and CDR2 FQNEAQ (reference sequence). The CDR3 DNA sequence: TGCGCCAGCAGCCAAGGACTAGCGGGAGGCTTGGGCGAGCAGTACTTC. Translation: CASSQGLAGGLGEQYF.

The genes are TRBV5-4 and TRBJ2-5; D could derive from TRBD1 or TRBD2 (6 bases each). The V end was cut by 0 bases, the J end by 8 bases, with 20 bases between. The germline V gene encodes CDR1 SGHNT and CDR2 YYREEE (reference sequence). The CDR3 covers 16 residues. CDR3 in amino acids: CASSLDVMGAGQTQYF. The CDR3 bases are TGTGCCAGCAGCTTGGATGTTATGGGGGCGGGGCAAACCCAGTACTTC.

This chain uses TRBV5-1 with TRBJ2-7, with TRBD1 matching over 8 bases. Germline V gene data show CDR1 as SGHRS and CDR2 as YFSETQ. Trimming took 5 bases from V and 1 from J; bases not matched to a gene: 8. The CDR3 extends over 15 amino acids. CDR3: CASSWGQAKSYEQYF. The CDR3 nucleotides read TGCGCCAGCAGTTGGGGACAGGCCAAATCCTACGAGCAGTACTTC.